Each of the 27 T cell receptor beta chains below was sequenced from the same sample in a study of cytotoxic CD8 clonotypes in ibrutinib-treated CLL. The assay was immunoSEQ multiplex PCR, and TCRdb's table has in-frame clones only and misses some. Altogether about 120,000 clones are present, approximately 85% being singletons, with the ten largest covering under 2.5%. The source was PBMCs, collected after 24 months of ibrutinib treatment. Receptor source: a human donor with chronic lymphocytic leukemia.

There are a few counts of this clone. The rearrangement joins TRBV2 to TRBJ2-5; D call uncertain. The CDR3 is made up of 14 amino acids. V lost 5 bases to trimming and J lost 2 bases, with 12 bases between them. Germline V gene lookup returns CDR1 SNHLY and CDR2 FYNNEI. CDR3 in amino acids: CASSLARTQETQYF. CDR3 coding DNA: TGTGCCAGCAGTCTGGCCAGAACGCAAGAGACCCAGTACTTC. Using reference TRBV2 and TRBJ2-5 for the parts outside the CDR3, the full variable domain is EPEVTQTPSHQVTQMGQEVILRCVPISNHLYFYWYRQILGQKVEFLVSFYNNEISEKSEIFDDQFSVERPDGSNFTLKIRSTKLEDSAMYFCASSLARTQETQYFGPGTRLLVL.

The chain employs TRBV5-6 and TRBJ2-3; 11 bases agree with TRBD1. V lost 0 bases, J lost 5 bases, and 14 bases stayed unmatched. Per germline, CDR1 SGHDT and CDR2 YYEEEE. This CDR3 region has 19 residues. Here the CDR3 DNA reads TGTGCCAGCAGCTTGGTATCGGTCGGGGACAGGGGGAAGATAGATACGCAGTATTTT. Translated: CASSLVSVGDRGKIDTQYF.

This clone has just a few counts. This rearrangement joins TRBV6-6 to TRBJ1-2; D is ambiguous. V lost 7 bases, J lost 7 bases, and 7 bases lay in between. The CDR3 is 10 amino acids. The germline gives CDR1 MNHNY, CDR2 SVGAGI (reference sequence). As DNA, the CDR3 is TGTGCCAGCAAGGACGTTGGCTACACCTTC. Translation gives CASKDVGYTF.

The CDR3 reads CASSVDSGSLEQYF. The DNA for the CDR3 is TGTGCCAGCAGCGTAGATAGCGGGAGTCTAGAGCAGTACTTC. The chain carries TRBV9 and TRBJ2-7; 9 bases are a match to TRBD2. Germline-derived CDR1 and CDR2 are SGDLS and YYNGEE. CDR3 length: 14 residues. After removal of 0 bases from V and 7 bases from J, the junction contained 5 bases not matched to a gene.

The V and J genes are TRBV7-3 and TRBJ2-2, with 8 nucleotides matching TRBD1. Germline V gene sequence: CDR1 SGHTA, CDR2 FQGTGA. J lost 6 bases, V lost 5 bases, and 8 bases had no gene match. CDR3 length: 15 amino acids. This CDR3 reads CASSPGGGSAGELFF. The CDR3 region has the DNA TGTGCCAGCAGCCCAGGGGGCGGATCTGCCGGGGAGCTGTTTTTT.

The V call is TRBV4-3, the J call TRBJ2-1; tentative D call: TRBD2 (7 bases). V lost 0 bases to trimming and J lost 10 bases, with 16 bases between them. CDR1 is LGHNA, CDR2 YSLEER, per germline. The CDR3 runs 15 residues. DNA for the CDR3: TGCGCCAGCAGCCAAGATAGGGCGGGGAGGGGGGAGCAGTTCTTC. Translated: CASSQDRAGRGEQFF.

This clone appeared a single time. This sequence joins TRBV7-9 and TRBJ1-1, with 8 bases matching TRBD1. CDR1 and CDR2 from the germline V gene are SEHNR and FQNEAQ (reference sequence). V lost 5 bases, J lost 4 bases, and 9 bases stayed unmatched. The CDR3 sequence is 15 residues long. This chain's CDR3 is CASSPDRGFSTEAFF. The DNA of the CDR3 is TGTGCCAGCAGCCCCGACAGGGGTTTTAGCACTGAAGCTTTCTTT.

In nucleotides, the CDR3 is TGTGCCAGTAGTACACGACCGCAGAGTTATAGCAATCAGCCCCAGCATTTT. Its protein is CASSTRPQSYSNQPQHF. The gene calls are TRBV19 and TRBJ1-5, with D unclear. Trimming shortened V by 4 bases and J by 0 bases, and 16 bases separated the two germline ends. The CDR3 spans 17 residues. Germline loops: CDR1 LNHDA, CDR2 SQIVND (reference sequence).

This rearrangement joins TRBV4-2 to TRBJ2-3, with D maybe TRBD2 (6 bases). CDR3 length equals 15 residues. CDR1 LGHNA and CDR2 YNFKEQ come from the germline V gene. Trimming cost V 0 bases and J 1 base, with 8 bases left between them. The CDR3, as DNA: TGTGCCAGCAGCCAAGAGTTAGCGGGCACAGATACGCAGTATTTT. Translation: CASSQELAGTDTQYF.

The J gene is TRBJ2-7, the V gene TRBV27, with 7 bases matching TRBD2. The V segment lost 7 bases and the J segment 7 bases; nucleotides outside the gene matches: 16. The CDR3 length is 15 residues. Germline assignment: CDR1 MNHEY and CDR2 SMNVEV (reference sequence). The CDR3 loop reads CASNPIGTISGEQYF. CDR3 coding DNA: TGTGCCAGCAACCCAATCGGGACTATATCGGGGGAGCAGTACTTC.

The chain is built from TRBV28 and TRBJ2-7; unclear D gene. V was shortened by 5 bases and J by 4 bases, with 6 bases between the two germline ends. Germline-derived CDR1 and CDR2 are MDHEN and SYDVKM. The CDR3 runs to 11 residues. This chain's CDR3 is CASSTEYEQYF. Here the CDR3 DNA reads TGTGCCAGCAGTACGGAGTACGAGCAGTACTTC.

The chain links TRBV18 to TRBJ1-2; no definite D call. CDR1 and CDR2 from the germline V gene are KGHSH and LQKENI. There are 14 residues in the CDR3. The V end was cut by 3 bases, the J end by 0 bases, with 8 bases between. In DNA, the CDR3 is TGTGCCAGCTCACCGCAGGAGACTAACTATGGCTACACCTTC. Translation: CASSPQETNYGYTF.

The chain joins TRBV5-1 to TRBJ1-4; D is ambiguous. CDR3 length: 17 amino acids. Germline V gives CDR1 SGHRS, CDR2 YFSETQ. V was shortened by 2 bases and J by 0 bases, with 14 bases between the two germline ends. CDR3 region: CASSLGRTAPTNEKLFF. The CDR3 coding sequence is TGCGCCAGCAGCTTAGGTCGGACCGCACCAACTAATGAAAAACTGTTTTTT.

Details on this clone: Mismatch with germline at one junction end may stem from a read error. V is TRBV25-1 and J is TRBJ2-1; D might be TRBD1 (6 bases). CDR1 and CDR2 (germline): MGHDK, SYGVNS. The CDR3 totals 11 residues. The CDR3 region is CASSGPRHRVF. The CDR3 bases are TGTGCCAGCAGTGGCCCACGACACAGGGTCTTC.

CDR3: CASSQDVRSTDTQYF. The CDR3 DNA follows: TGCGCCAGCAGCCAAGATGTCAGGAGCACAGATACGCAGTATTTT. V usage is TRBV4-3 and J usage is TRBJ2-3; D gene unclear. This CDR3 comprises 15 residues. Germline V gives CDR1 LGHNA, CDR2 YSLEER. V lost 0 bases, J lost 0 bases, and 7 bases lay in between.

This chain uses TRBV7-2 with TRBJ2-7; D gene unclear. The CDR3 consists of 14 residues. V was pared by 8 bases and J by 0 bases, with 14 bases between. Per the germline V gene, CDR1 is SGHTA and CDR2 is FQGNSA. The CDR3 is CASQLNSNSYEQYF. The CDR3 nucleotides are TGTGCCAGCCAGTTGAACTCCAACTCCTACGAGCAGTACTTC.

The rearrangement links TRBV4-1 to TRBJ1-1, with 8 bases that match TRBD1. The CDR3 has 18 amino acids. The germline gives CDR1 MGHRA, CDR2 YSYEKL. V gave up 4 bases and J gave up 0 bases; unmatched junction bases: 13. CDR3 bases: TGCGCCAGCAGCCGAGTATCAGGGGGCCGTCTCATGAACACTGAAGCTTTCTTT. As protein: CASSRVSGGRLMNTEAFF.

In its sample, this clone was seen a few times. This rearrangement joins TRBV5-1 to TRBJ2-3; no definite D call. The CDR3 spans 12 residues. Germline CDR1 SGHRS, CDR2 YFSETQ. With 2 bases removed from V and 2 bases from J, the gap between germline ends came to 3 bases. This CDR3 is CASSLATDTQYF. The CDR3 DNA reads TGCGCCAGCAGCTTAGCCACAGATACGCAGTATTTT.

This clone was found a few times. This sequence joins TRBV6-6 and TRBJ2-3; no definite D call. V was clipped by 6 bases and J by 2 bases, with 12 bases between them. CDR3 size: 14 residues. Looked up from germline, CDR1 is MNHNY and CDR2 is SVGAGI (reference sequence). The CDR3 protein is CASSVTVSTDTQYF. The CDR3 DNA reads as TGTGCCAGCAGCGTTACGGTTTCCACAGATACGCAGTATTTT.

The rearrangement joins TRBV6-4 to TRBJ2-1; D could derive from TRBD1 or TRBD2 (6 bases each). Germline CDR1 MRHNA, CDR2 SNTAGT. The CDR3 length is 14 residues. The V end was cut by 8 bases, the J end by 0 bases, with 11 bases between. CDR3 coding DNA: TGTGCCAGCTCCGGGGGCAGCTCCTACAATGAGCAGTTCTTC. It is translated as CASSGGSSYNEQFF.

V is TRBV6-1 and J is TRBJ2-7; 7 bases fit TRBD1. This CDR3 is 15 amino acids long. After removal of 8 bases from V and 2 bases from J, the junction contained 12 bases not matched to a gene. The V gene's germline CDR1 is MNHNS and CDR2 SASEGT. The CDR3, as DNA: TGTGCCAGCGGACAGGAGAGTCATAGTGCCTACGAGCAGTACTTC. It translates to CASGQESHSAYEQYF.

This chain uses TRBV12-5 with TRBJ1-6, with D uncertain. The germline V gene has CDR1 LGHNT and CDR2 FRNRAP. Trimming removed 0 bases at V and 7 bases at J, with 16 bases between. CDR3 size: 17 residues. The CDR3 nucleotides read TGTGCTAGTGGTTTGGTTCGGCAAGGACGGTCGAATTCACCCCTCCACTTT. Residues: CASGLVRQGRSNSPLHF.

This rearrangement joins TRBV5-1 to TRBJ1-5; a weak D match, TRBD1 (5 bases). This CDR3 comprises 18 residues. Germline V gene lookup returns CDR1 SGHRS and CDR2 YFSETQ. The V end lost 4 bases, the J end lost 1 base, and 21 bases lay between the germline ends. The chain's CDR3 is CASSAGGSGIGSNQPQHF. The CDR3 DNA is TGCGCCAGCAGCGCGGGGGGTTCGGGGATCGGGAGCAATCAGCCCCAGCATTTT.

The chain joins TRBV6-1 to TRBJ1-1; D is uncertain. Germline lookup yields CDR1 MNHNS and CDR2 SASEGT. Trimming shortened V by 9 bases and J by 0 bases, and 11 bases separated the two germline ends. This CDR3 comprises 13 residues. CDR3 region: CASKTTMNTEAFF. The DNA for the CDR3 is TGTGCCAGTAAGACTACTATGAACACTGAAGCTTTCTTT.

The genes are TRBV15 and TRBJ2-7; no clear D gene. V shed 0 bases and J shed 3 bases, with 6 bases lying between them. The CDR3 covers 13 residues. Looked up from germline, CDR1 is LNHNV and CDR2 is YYDKDF (reference sequence). In DNA, the CDR3 is TGTGCCACCAGCAGAGATTTCGACTACGAGCAGTACTTC. It is translated as CATSRDFDYEQYF. Supplemented by reference TRBV15 and TRBJ2-7, the full variable domain reads DAMVIQNPRYQVTQFGKPVTLSCSQTLNHNVMYWYQQKSSQAPKLLFHYYDKDFNNEADTPDNFQSRRPNTSFCFLDIRSPGLGDTAMYLCATSRDFDYEQYFGPGTRLTVT.

This clone is labeled medium-sized. The chain employs TRBV29-1 and TRBJ2-7, with 7 nucleotides matching TRBD1. Losses at the gene ends were 4 bases for V and 2 bases for J; bases not matched to a gene: 5. This CDR3 contains 13 residues. Per the germline V gene, CDR1 is SQVTM and CDR2 is ANQGSEA. The CDR3, as DNA: TGCAGCGTTGGGGGACAGACTACCTACGAGCAGTACTTC. This translates into CSVGGQTTYEQYF.

The CDR3 coding sequence is TGTGCCAGTTTAAGTAGGAGCTCCTACGAGCAGTACTTC. Amino acids: CASLSRSSYEQYF. The chain employs TRBV28 and TRBJ2-7; D is ambiguous. This CDR3 has 13 residues. The V gene's germline CDR1 is MDHEN and CDR2 SYDVKM. Trimming took 9 bases from V and 0 from J, leaving 12 bases between them.